Following are 15 T cell receptor beta chains from one sample sequenced in a study of TIL therapy for anti-PD-1-resistant metastatic lung cancer. Sample time point: pre-treatment sample, taken before nivolumab and TIL therapy. Tumor tissue came from excised metastases, mostly pleural nodules or supraclavicular lymph nodes. This was the immunoSEQ v3 assay. Repertoires were generated with immunoSEQ multiplex PCR, while TCRdb's copy carries only in-frame clones and drops some. The repertoire holds about 48,000 clones, with less than 85% as singletons. Material: tumor tissue, obtained at baseline. Source of these receptors: a person aged 25-85 years with non-small cell lung cancer.

The chain links TRBV30 to TRBJ2-7; D is possibly TRBD2 (5 bases). The CDR3 has 13 residues. Germline CDR1 is GTSNPN and CDR2 is SVGIG (reference sequence). Trimming removed 0 bases from V and 2 bases from J, with 8 bases in between. In DNA form, the CDR3 reads TGTGCCTGGAGTGTTGGACTTACCTACGAGCAGTACTTC. It encodes CAWSVGLTYEQYF.

This clone was seen once. This sequence joins TRBV15 and TRBJ2-5; D may correspond to TRBD1 or TRBD2 (5 bases each). The CDR3 covers 16 residues. Trimming removed 2 bases at V and 3 bases at J, with 16 bases between. Germline-derived CDR1 and CDR2 are LNHNV and YYDKDF (reference sequence). The CDR3 DNA reads as TGTGCCACCAGCAGAACGATGGGGGTTGGGGAAGAGACCCAGTACTTC. It translates to CATSRTMGVGEETQYF.

The chain recombines TRBV19 with TRBJ2-1, with D uncertain. Per germline, CDR1 LNHDA and CDR2 SQIVND (reference sequence). This CDR3 has 14 amino acids. V was trimmed by 2 bases and J by 4 bases, leaving 9 bases between them. The chain's CDR3 is CASSILAGYNEQFF. CDR3 coding DNA: TGTGCCAGTAGTATACTGGCCGGGTACAATGAGCAGTTCTTC.

The rearrangement uses TRBV19 and TRBJ1-4; possible D gene TRBD1, 6 bases. The ends were cut back, 9 bases at V and 7 bases at J, with 18 bases in the middle. This CDR3 is built from 14 residues. From germline, CDR1 is LNHDA and CDR2 SQIVND (reference sequence). The chain's CDR3 is CASSVGGVSEKLFF. CDR3 coding DNA: TGTGCCAGCTCTGTGGGGGGCGTGAGTGAAAAACTGTTTTTT.

This sequence joins TRBV5-4 and TRBJ2-5; 9 bases are a match to TRBD2. The CDR3 runs 16 residues. V lost 1 base to trimming and J lost 4 bases; unmatched junction nucleotides: 8. Germline CDR1 reads SGHNT; CDR2 reads YYREEE (reference sequence). The CDR3 sequence: CASSLNAGGPGETQYF. The CDR3 region has the DNA TGTGCCAGCAGCTTGAACGCGGGGGGGCCGGGAGAGACCCAGTACTTC.

This chain links TRBV18 with TRBJ1-3, with a weak D call TRBD1 (5 bases). From germline, CDR1 is KGHSH and CDR2 LQKENI. The ends were cut back, 3 bases at V and 0 bases at J, with 12 bases in the middle. CDR3 length equals 16 residues. CDR3 in DNA: TGTGCCAGCTCACCGAGGGACGGACTCTCTGGAAACACCATATATTTT. It encodes CASSPRDGLSGNTIYF.

This chain links TRBV5-1 with TRBJ2-7, with no clear D. The CDR3 extends over 13 amino acids. The ends were cut back, 4 bases at V and 1 base at J, with 9 bases in the middle. Germline-derived CDR1 and CDR2 are SGHRS and YFSETQ. CDR3 residues: CASSISPSYEQYF. The CDR3 coding sequence is TGCGCCAGCAGCATCTCACCGTCCTACGAGCAGTACTTC.

This clone was detected a few times. J is TRBJ2-2 and V is TRBV18; TRBD1 agrees at 10 bases. CDR3 length: 14 amino acids. Germline trimming cut 8 bases from V and 6 bases from J; bases unmatched to any gene: 6. The germline gives CDR1 KGHSH, CDR2 LQKENI. This CDR3 reads CASRDRGSAGELFF. CDR3 DNA: TGTGCCAGCCGGGACAGGGGAAGTGCCGGGGAGCTGTTTTTT.

This clone was seen more than once but under ten times. The chain recombines TRBV30 with TRBJ2-7; tentatively, D is TRBD1 (6 bases). Germline-derived CDR1 and CDR2 are GTSNPN and SVGIG (reference sequence). There are 13 residues in the CDR3. Trimming took off 4 bases at V and 5 bases at J, with 15 bases between the two ends. The CDR3 sequence is CAWMEQGRHEQYF. DNA of the CDR3: TGTGCCTGGATGGAGCAGGGGAGACACGAGCAGTACTTC.

The chain carries TRBV28 and TRBJ1-1; possible D gene TRBD1, 6 bases. Germline CDR1 and CDR2: MDHEN and SYDVKM. This CDR3 is 15 amino acids long. V gave up 6 bases and J gave up 4 bases, with 18 bases separating them. CDR3 amino acids: CASRKHQGPGTEAFF. The CDR3, as DNA: TGTGCCAGCAGAAAACACCAGGGGCCTGGCACTGAAGCTTTCTTT.

This chain links TRBV25-1 with TRBJ2-1; D is possibly TRBD2 (6 bases). The CDR3 loop spans 14 amino acids. Germline V lookup: CDR1 MGHDK, CDR2 SYGVNS. V lost 6 bases and J 5 bases, leaving 14 bases between the germline ends. The CDR3 nucleotides are TGTGCCAGCAGGGAAGCCGGGGGAGACAATGAGCAGTTCTTC. As protein: CASREAGGDNEQFF.

The chain recombines TRBV15 with TRBJ2-3, with TRBD2 identical over 9 bases. The germline V gene encodes CDR1 LNHNV and CDR2 YYDKDF (reference sequence). The V and J ends lost 0 bases and 2 bases, in that order; junction bases with no gene match: 9. This CDR3 has 18 residues. CDR3 sequence reads: CATSRDPRSGRYTDTQYF. CDR3 nucleotides: TGTGCCACCAGCAGAGACCCAAGGAGCGGGAGGTACACAGATACGCAGTATTTT.

This clone was recorded a few times. V gene TRBV7-3 combines with J gene TRBJ1-6; 8 nucleotides align to TRBD1. Germline CDR1 and CDR2: SGHTA and FQGTGA. The CDR3 covers 13 residues. V dropped 3 bases and J dropped 8; count of bases not matched to a gene: 0. The CDR3 sequence: CASSLTGDSPLHF. The CDR3 region has the DNA TGTGCCAGCAGCTTGACAGGGGATTCACCCCTCCACTTT.

This clone was seen a handful of times. The CDR3 region has the DNA TGTGCCAGCAGTTTGCTTCTCGCCACAGATACGCAGTATTTT. It yields the protein CASSLLLATDTQYF. The chain recombines TRBV27 with TRBJ2-3; D remains unclear. Between the trimmed V and J ends, which lost 3 bases and 2 bases, there was a span of 9 bases. Per the germline V gene, CDR1 is MNHEY and CDR2 is SMNVEV (reference sequence). The CDR3 extends over 14 amino acids.

This clone was observed a few times. The genes are TRBV19 and TRBJ2-7; D gene ambiguous. The V and J ends lost 1 base and 3 bases respectively, with 10 bases between them. The CDR3 sequence is 14 residues long. Per the germline V gene, CDR1 is LNHDA and CDR2 is SQIVND (reference sequence). This CDR3 reads CASSIGGTIYEQYF. In nucleotides, the CDR3 is TGTGCCAGTAGTATAGGCGGAACGATCTACGAGCAGTACTTC.